The next 6 T cell receptor beta chains were all read from a single sample in a study of human thymus T cells. Data came from immunoSEQ multiplex PCR; TCRdb stores just in-frame clones and leaves some out. The table has 54,000 or so clones, approximately 95% seen once; the top ten hold 5.5% to 7%. Sequenced input: blood. The receptor source for this set is a boy less than two years old with a congenital heart defect but otherwise immunologically healthy.

This chain connects TRBV5-4 to TRBJ2-1, with 8 bases that match TRBD2. The CDR3 is 15 residues long. Unmatched junction bases numbered 4, after V lost 0 bases and J lost 5 bases. Germline-derived CDR1 and CDR2 are SGHNT and YYREEE (reference sequence). Here the CDR3 reads CASSLVLADDNEQFF. CDR3 nucleotide sequence: TGTGCCAGCAGCTTGGTACTAGCGGACGACAATGAGCAGTTCTTC.

Here the CDR3 reads CAISESMVRGDTQYF. As DNA, the CDR3 is TGTGCCATCAGTGAGTCTATGGTAAGGGGAGATACGCAGTATTTT. J is TRBJ2-3 and V is TRBV10-3, with D possibly TRBD1 on 5 matching bases. The CDR3 totals 15 residues. Trimming removed 0 bases at V and 5 bases at J, with 12 bases between. Germline lookup yields CDR1 ENHRY and CDR2 SYGVKD.

This chain joins TRBV28 and TRBJ1-1, with 10 bases fitting TRBD1. Trimming removed 6 bases from V and 1 base from J; junction bases left unmatched: 5. Germline CDR1 MDHEN, CDR2 SYDVKM. CDR3 length: 15 residues. The CDR3 nucleotides are TGTGCCAGCAGGGGGACAGGGGTCGGGAACACTGAAGCTTTCTTT. It translates to CASRGTGVGNTEAFF.

The V gene is TRBV5-6, the J gene TRBJ2-5, with 7 nucleotides matching TRBD1. With 5 bases clipped from V and 3 bases from J, the junction kept 10 bases outside the gene matches. The CDR3 has 15 residues. Germline CDR1 is SGHDT and CDR2 is YYEEEE. CDR3 bases: TGTGCCAGCAGGGCGACAGGGTCCCCTGAAGAGACCCAGTACTTC. Its translation: CASRATGSPEETQYF.

The chain has TRBV5-1 and TRBJ1-2, with D maybe TRBD1 (5 bases). Trimming stripped 5 bases from V and 7 bases from J, with 21 bases between. Germline V lookup: CDR1 SGHRS, CDR2 YFSETQ. This CDR3 has 15 amino acids. As DNA, the CDR3 is TGCGCCAGCAGATCTTGGGGGGAGCCGGGTAGTGGCTACACCTTC. It is translated as CASRSWGEPGSGYTF. The whole variable domain, filled in from reference TRBV5-1 and TRBJ1-2, reads KAGVTQTPRYLIKTRGQQVTLSCSPISGHRSVSWYQQTPGQGLQFLFEYFSETQRNKGNFPGRFSGRQFSNSRSEMNVSTLELGDSALYLCASRSWGEPGSGYTFGSGTRLTVV.

The chain uses TRBV19 and TRBJ1-2; tentatively, D is TRBD1 (5 bases). CDR1 LNHDA and CDR2 SQIVND come from the germline V gene (reference sequence). This CDR3 region has 14 residues. The ends were cut back, 5 bases at V and 8 bases at J, with 18 bases in the middle. CDR3 region: CASSATLRVKGYTF. In DNA form, the CDR3 reads TGTGCCAGTAGTGCGACCCTCAGGGTGAAGGGCTACACCTTC.